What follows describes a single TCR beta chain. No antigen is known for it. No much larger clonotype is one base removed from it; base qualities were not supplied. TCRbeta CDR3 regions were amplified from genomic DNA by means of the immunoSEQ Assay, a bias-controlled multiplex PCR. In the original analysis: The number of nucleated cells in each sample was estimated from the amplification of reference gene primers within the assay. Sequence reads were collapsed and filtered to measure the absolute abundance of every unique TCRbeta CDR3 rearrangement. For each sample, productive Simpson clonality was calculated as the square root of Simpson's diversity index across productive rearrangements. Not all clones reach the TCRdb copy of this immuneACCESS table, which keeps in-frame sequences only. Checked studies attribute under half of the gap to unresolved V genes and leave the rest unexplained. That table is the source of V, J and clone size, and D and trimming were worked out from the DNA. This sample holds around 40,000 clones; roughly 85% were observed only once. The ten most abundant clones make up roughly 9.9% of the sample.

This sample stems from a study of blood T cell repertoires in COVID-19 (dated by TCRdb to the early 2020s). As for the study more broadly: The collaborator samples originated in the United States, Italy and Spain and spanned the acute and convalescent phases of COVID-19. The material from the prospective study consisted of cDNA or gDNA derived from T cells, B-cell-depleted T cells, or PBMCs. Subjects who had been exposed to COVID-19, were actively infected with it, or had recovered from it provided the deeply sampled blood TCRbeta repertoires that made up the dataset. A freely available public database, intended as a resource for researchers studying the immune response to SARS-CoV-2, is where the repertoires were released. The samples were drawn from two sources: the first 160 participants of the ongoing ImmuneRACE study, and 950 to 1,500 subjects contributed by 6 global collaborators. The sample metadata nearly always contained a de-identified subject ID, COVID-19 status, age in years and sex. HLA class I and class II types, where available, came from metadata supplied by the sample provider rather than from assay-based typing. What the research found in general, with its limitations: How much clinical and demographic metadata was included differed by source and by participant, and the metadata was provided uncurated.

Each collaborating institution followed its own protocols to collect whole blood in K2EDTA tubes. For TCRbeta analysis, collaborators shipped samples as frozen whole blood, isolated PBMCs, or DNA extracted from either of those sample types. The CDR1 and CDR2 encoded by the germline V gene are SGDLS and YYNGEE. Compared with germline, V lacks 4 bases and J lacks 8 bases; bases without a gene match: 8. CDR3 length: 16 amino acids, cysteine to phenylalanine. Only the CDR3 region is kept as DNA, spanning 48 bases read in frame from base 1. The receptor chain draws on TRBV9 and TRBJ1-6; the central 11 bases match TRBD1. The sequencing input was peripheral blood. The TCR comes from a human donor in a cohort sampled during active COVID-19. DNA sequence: TGTGCCAGCAGCTCCCGGGACAGGGGGTTTGATTCACCCCTCCACTTT. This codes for CASSSRDRGFDSPLHF.